These 18 T cell receptor beta chains share one sample of origin, sequenced in a study of blood T cell repertoires in COVID-19. The data were produced by immunoSEQ multiplex PCR, yet TCRdb's version contains in-frame clones alone and is incomplete. The sample consists of nearly 400,000 clones, around nine tenths of them appearing once. Material: PBMCs or T cells enriched from blood (not recorded which). The receptors here all came from a woman aged 25 to 39 who had recovered from COVID-19.

This clone was detected once. The chain recombines TRBV5-6 with TRBJ2-7, with D maybe TRBD2 (5 bases). CDR3 length: 14 amino acids. Per germline, CDR1 SGHDT and CDR2 YYEEEE. Trimming shortened V by 2 bases and J by 1 base, and 10 bases separated the two germline ends. This CDR3 is CASSFPDWSYEQYF. CDR3 sequence (DNA): TGTGCCAGCAGCTTCCCGGACTGGTCCTACGAGCAGTACTTC. Variable domain in full (rest from reference TRBV5-6 and TRBJ2-7): DAGVTQSPTHLIKTRGQQVTLRCSPKSGHDTVSWYQQALGQGPQFIFQYYEEEERQRGNFPDRFSGHQFPNYSSELNVNALLLGDSALYLCASSFPDWSYEQYFGPGTRLTVT.

V gene TRBV10-3 combines with J gene TRBJ1-3; 8 bases align to TRBD1. Per germline, CDR1 ENHRY and CDR2 SYGVKD. This CDR3 region has 15 residues. V lost 4 bases to trimming and J lost 0 bases; unmatched junction nucleotides: 2. DNA for the CDR3: TGTGCCATCAGTGCCACAGGGGGCTCTGGAAACACCATATATTTT. The encoded protein is CAISATGGSGNTIYF.

This clone was recorded once. The rearrangement joins TRBV10-1 to TRBJ2-5, with 7 bases that match TRBD1. CDR3 length: 15 amino acids. The V and J ends lost 0 bases and 4 bases, in that order; junction bases with no gene match: 5. CDR1 is WNHNN, CDR2 SYGVQD, per germline (reference sequence). The CDR3 is CASSESRQGLETQYF. Written as DNA, the CDR3 is TGCGCCAGCAGTGAGTCAAGACAGGGTTTAGAGACCCAGTACTTC.

The rearrangement links TRBV7-2 to TRBJ1-3; D call uncertain. CDR3 size: 15 residues. The V and J ends lost 0 bases and 2 bases respectively, with 8 bases between them. In germline, CDR1 is SGHTA, CDR2 FQGNSA. The CDR3 protein is CASSLARGTGNTIYF. The CDR3, as DNA: TGTGCCAGCAGCTTAGCGCGAGGAACTGGAAACACCATATATTTT.

This clone came up a few times. The V call is TRBV2, the J call TRBJ1-1, with a weak D call TRBD1 (5 bases). Per germline, CDR1 SNHLY and CDR2 FYNNEI. This CDR3 is built from 12 residues. The CDR3: CANFPGGTEAFF. In DNA, the CDR3 is TGTGCTAATTTCCCCGGGGGCACTGAAGCTTTCTTT.

The chain couples TRBV7-2 to TRBJ2-3, with 10 bases identical to TRBD2. The CDR3 length is 14 residues. Germline V gene data show CDR1 as SGHTA and CDR2 as FQGNSA. V gave up 5 bases and J gave up 6 bases; unmatched junction bases: 5. CDR3 loop: CASSLLAGSDTQYF. In nucleotides, the CDR3 is TGTGCCAGCAGCCTACTAGCGGGGTCGGATACGCAGTATTTT. Combining the CDR3 with reference TRBV7-2 and TRBJ2-3 gives the whole variable domain GAGVSQSPSNKVTEKGKDVELRCDPISGHTALYWYRQSLGQGLEFLIYFQGNSAPDKSGLPSDRFSAERTGGSVSTLTIQRTQQEDSAVYLCASSLLAGSDTQYFGPGTRLTVL.

The chain employs TRBV9 and TRBJ1-3; the D is unclear. There are 15 residues in the CDR3. Germline V gives CDR1 SGDLS, CDR2 YYNGEE. V gave up 4 bases and J gave up 4 bases, with 15 bases separating them. The CDR3 coding sequence is TGTGCCAGCAGCCCCCATGTGGCAAAAGGAAACACCATATATTTT. Its protein is CASSPHVAKGNTIYF. Full variable domain (rest looked up from reference TRBV9 and TRBJ1-3): DSGVTQTPKHLITATGQRVTLRCSPRSGDLSVYWYQQSLDQGLQFLIQYYNGEERAKGNILERFSAQQFPDLHSELNLSSLELGDSALYFCASSPHVAKGNTIYFGEGSWLTVV.

This chain joins TRBV6-5 and TRBJ1-2; D unresolved. CDR3 length: 15 residues. Trimming shortened V by 2 bases and J by 2 bases, and 12 bases separated the two germline ends. Germline loops: CDR1 MNHEY, CDR2 SVGAGI. Here the CDR3 reads CASSYGGQKNYGYTF. The DNA of the CDR3 is TGTGCCAGCAGTTACGGTGGGCAGAAGAACTATGGCTACACCTTC.

The chain joins TRBV3-1 (or the pseudogene TRBV3-2) to TRBJ2-2, with TRBD2 matching 10 bases. Per germline, CDR1 LGHDT and CDR2 YNNKEL (reference sequence). This CDR3 is built from 16 residues. The trim removed 3 bases at V and 0 bases at J, leaving 1 base unmatched. For the CDR3, the DNA is TGTGCCAGCAGCCACGGACTAGCGGCGAACACCGGGGAGCTGTTTTTT. As protein: CASSHGLAANTGELFF.

In the case of this clone: The junction and the germline gene differ at one end; a read error may be behind it. V gene TRBV6-5 combines with J gene TRBJ1-6; 7 bases match TRBD1. Germline V CDR1 and CDR2: MNHEY, SVGAGI. The CDR3 spans 15 residues. This CDR3 is CASSHSGTVNSPLHF. Written as DNA, the CDR3 is TGTGCCAGCAGTCACTCAGGGACAGTTAATTCACCCCTCCACTTT.

V is TRBV30 and J is TRBJ1-3; D gene unclear. Deletions cut 3 bases from V and 0 bases from J, with 6 bases between. This CDR3 is 13 amino acids long. Germline-derived CDR1 and CDR2 are GTSNPN and SVGIG (reference sequence). The chain's CDR3 is CAWSGHSGNTIYF. CDR3 nucleotides: TGTGCCTGGAGCGGTCACTCTGGAAACACCATATATTTT.

J is TRBJ1-1 and V is TRBV27; no firm D call. Germline V gives CDR1 MNHEY, CDR2 SMNVEV (reference sequence). The length of the CDR3 is 13 residues. V was shortened by 3 bases and J by 5 bases, with 10 bases between the two germline ends. The CDR3 loop reads CASSFRGGTEAFF. CDR3 DNA sequence: TGTGCCAGCAGTTTCCGGGGAGGAACTGAAGCTTTCTTT.

This chain joins TRBV5-1 and TRBJ2-1, with 10 positions matching TRBD2. V lost 4 bases to trimming and J lost 7 bases; unmatched junction nucleotides: 11. CDR1 is SGHRS, CDR2 YFSETQ, per germline. This CDR3 is built from 16 residues. The DNA for the CDR3 is TGCGCCAGCAGCCCACCGACTAGCGGGTTAACAAATGAGCAGTTCTTC. Its protein product is CASSPPTSGLTNEQFF.

The rearrangement uses TRBV12-3 or TRBV12-4 and TRBJ2-3; tentatively, D is TRBD2 (5 bases). The CDR3 contains 13 residues. Trimming pared 6 bases from V and 3 bases from J, leaving 10 bases between. The CDR3 coding sequence is TGTGCCAGCAGCCCGACGGGGACAGATACGCAGTATTTT. Protein sequence: CASSPTGTDTQYF.

J is TRBJ1-4 and V is TRBV19; 7 bases line up with TRBD1. V trimming: 4 bases; J trimming: 16 bases; junction bases outside the gene matches: 9. Germline V CDR1 and CDR2: LNHDA, SQIVND (reference sequence). The CDR3 loop spans 12 amino acids. CDR3 residues: CASSTQGGRRFF. The CDR3 nucleotides are TGTGCCAGTAGTACCCAGGGGGGCAGGAGGTTTTTT.

The V and J genes are TRBV5-1 and TRBJ2-6, with TRBD1 as a possible D gene (5 bases). V gave up 5 bases and J gave up 3 bases, with 12 bases separating them. Germline V gene data show CDR1 as SGHRS and CDR2 as YFSETQ. The CDR3 consists of 15 residues. As DNA, the CDR3 is TGCGCCAGCAGTTCGGACATTTTTGGGGCCAACGTCCTGACTTTC. Its protein is CASSSDIFGANVLTF.

The V call is TRBV28, the J call TRBJ2-7; 8 nucleotides match TRBD1. The CDR3 totals 16 residues. The germline V gene encodes CDR1 MDHEN and CDR2 SYDVKM. V dropped 4 bases and J dropped 9; count of bases not matched to a gene: 17. DNA of the CDR3: TGTGCCAGCAGTTCCGAGGACAGGGCTCCTTTTCGGGTGCAGTACTTC. The encoded protein is CASSSEDRAPFRVQYF.

The chain joins TRBV5-4 to TRBJ2-7, with 9 bases aligning to TRBD1. The CDR3 runs to 15 residues. Trimming took 4 bases from V and 2 from J; bases not matched to a gene: 7. Germline lookup yields CDR1 SGHNT and CDR2 YYREEE (reference sequence). CDR3 sequence: CASSQGGQGPYEQYF. As DNA, the CDR3 is TGTGCCAGCAGCCAAGGCGGACAGGGGCCCTACGAGCAGTACTTC. The whole variable domain, remainder taken from reference TRBV5-4 and TRBJ2-7, is ETGVTQSPTHLIKTRGQQVTLRCSSQSGHNTVSWYQQALGQGPQFIFQYYREEENGRGNFPPRFSGLQFPNYSSELNVNALELDDSALYLCASSQGGQGPYEQYFGPGTRLTVT.